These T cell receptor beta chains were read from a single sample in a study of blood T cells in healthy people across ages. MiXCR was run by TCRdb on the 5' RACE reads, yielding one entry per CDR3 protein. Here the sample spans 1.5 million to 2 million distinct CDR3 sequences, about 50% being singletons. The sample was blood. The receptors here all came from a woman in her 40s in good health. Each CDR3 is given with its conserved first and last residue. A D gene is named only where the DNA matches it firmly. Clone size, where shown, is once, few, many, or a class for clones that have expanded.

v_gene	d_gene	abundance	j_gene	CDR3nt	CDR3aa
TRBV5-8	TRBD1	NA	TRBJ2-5	TGTGCCAGCAGCTTGTACAGAGGCGCCAGGACAGGGGGCGGAGGGACCCAGTACTTC	CASSLYRGARTGGGGTQYF
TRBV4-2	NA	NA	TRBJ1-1	TGTGCCAGCAGCCAAGGGACGGGGCGCGGAACTGAAGCTTTCTTT	CASSQGTGRGTEAFF
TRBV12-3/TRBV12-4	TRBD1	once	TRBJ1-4	TGTGCCAGCAGTACCGGACAGGGGATCGGAGAAAAACTGTTTTTT	CASSTGQGIGEKLFF
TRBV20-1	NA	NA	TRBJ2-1	TGCAGTGCTCCCTATAGCTCCTACAATGAGCAGTTCTTC	CSAPYSSYNEQFF
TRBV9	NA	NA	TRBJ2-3	TGTGCCAGCAGCGTAGACGTTACCACAGATACGCAGTATTTT	CASSVDVTTDTQYF
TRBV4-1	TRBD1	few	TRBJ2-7	TGCGCCAGCAGCCAAGAAAGTGGACAGGGGGCACCCTACGAGCAGTACTTC	CASSQESGQGAPYEQYF
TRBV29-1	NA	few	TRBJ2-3	TGCAGCGTTGATGGGCGGGCAGGACTGGCGATAGATACGCAGTATTTT	CSVDGRAGLAIDTQYF
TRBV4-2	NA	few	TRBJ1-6	TGTGCCAGCACCGCTAATCCGGGCGCGGATTTTGGCTCCTATAATTCACCCCTCCACTTT	CASTANPGADFGSYNSPLHF
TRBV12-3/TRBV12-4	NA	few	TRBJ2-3	TGTGCCAGCAGTTTAGTGGGCGGCATCGGCACAGATACGCAGTATTTT	CASSLVGGIGTDTQYF
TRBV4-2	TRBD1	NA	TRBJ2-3	TGTGCCAGCAGCTCACAGGGGGCGCCGGATACGCAGTATTTT	CASSSQGAPDTQYF
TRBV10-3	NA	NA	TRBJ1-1	TGTGCCATCAGGGGGATGACTGTGAACACTGAAGCTTTCTTT	CAIRGMTVNTEAFF
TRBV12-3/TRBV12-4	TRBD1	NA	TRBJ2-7	TGTGCCAGCAAACGGACAGGGACCTACGAGCAGTACTTC	CASKRTGTYEQYF
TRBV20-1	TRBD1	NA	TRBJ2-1	TGCAGCGCGAGACGCCCCGGGACAGGGAATCGCAATGAGCAGTTCTTC	CSARRPGTGNRNEQFF
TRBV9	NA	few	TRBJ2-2	TGTGCCAGCACGGGACCCTCGGACACCGGGGAGCTGTTTTTT	CASTGPSDTGELFF
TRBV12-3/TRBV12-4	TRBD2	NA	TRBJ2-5	TGTGCCAGCAGTAAGGGCGGGGGGGTCCAAGAGACCCAGTACTTC	CASSKGGGVQETQYF
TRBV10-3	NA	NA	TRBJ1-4	TGTGCCATCAGTGGAGGTGCAACTAATGAAAAACTGTTTTTT	CAISGGATNEKLFF
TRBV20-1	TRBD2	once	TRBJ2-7	TGCAGTGCTCCCCGGACTAGCGGGATAGTGTACGAGCAGTACTTC	CSAPRTSGIVYEQYF
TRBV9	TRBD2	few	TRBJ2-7	TGTGCCAGCAGCGCTTACCCGGGGGGGGAGGGTTCCGAGCAGTACTTC	CASSAYPGGEGSEQYF
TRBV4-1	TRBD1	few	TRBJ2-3	TGCGCCAGCAGCCAAGACAGACAGGGCAACACAGATACGCAGTATTTT	CASSQDRQGNTDTQYF
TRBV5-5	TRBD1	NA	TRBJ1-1	TGTGCCAGCAGCTTGGGAGAACGGCCCCGGGACAGGGGCGGGACTGAAGCTTTCTTT	CASSLGERPRDRGGTEAFF
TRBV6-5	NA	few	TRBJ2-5	TGTGCCAGCAGCCGAGGGGACACCCAAGAGACCCAGTACTTC	CASSRGDTQETQYF
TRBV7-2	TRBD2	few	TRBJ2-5	TGTGCCAGCAGCCCTGTCACGGGACTAGCGGGGCGTGAGACCCAGTACTTC	CASSPVTGLAGRETQYF
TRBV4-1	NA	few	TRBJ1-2	TGCGCCAGCCAAGAGGAGACCGGACAGTTAAACTATGGCTACACCTTC	CASQEETGQLNYGYTF
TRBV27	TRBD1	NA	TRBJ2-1	TGTGTCAGCAGTTTATCCAGGGGGCCTACTGGTGAGCAGTTCTTC	CVSSLSRGPTGEQFF
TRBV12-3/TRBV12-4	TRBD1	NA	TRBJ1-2	TGTGCCAGCGGAGGGGGCCACCCCTATGGCTACACCTTC	CASGGGHPYGYTF
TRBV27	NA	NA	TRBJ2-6	TGTGCCAGCACCTTCAAAGGACTTCTCTCTGGGGCCAACGTCCTGACTTTC	CASTFKGLLSGANVLTF
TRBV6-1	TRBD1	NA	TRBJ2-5	TGTGCCATCGGGGACAGCTGGTACCAAGAGACCCAGTACTTC	CAIGDSWYQETQYF
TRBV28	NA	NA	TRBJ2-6	TGTGCCAGCAGTTTTTTTGGCGGGGGCAGCTCTGGGACCAACGTCCTGACTTTC	CASSFFGGGSSGTNVLTF
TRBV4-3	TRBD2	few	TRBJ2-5	TGCGCCAGCAGCCAAGAAGCTAGCGGAAAACAAGAGACCCAGTACTTC	CASSQEASGKQETQYF
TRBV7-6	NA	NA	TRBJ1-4	TGTGCCAGCAGCTTATCAACTAAGGAAAAACTGTTTTTT	CASSLSTKEKLFF
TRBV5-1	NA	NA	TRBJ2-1	TGCGCCAGCAGCCCCCCCCGCACGGGTTGGAATGAGCAGTTCTTC	CASSPPRTGWNEQFF
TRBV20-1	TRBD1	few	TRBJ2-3	TGCAGTGCTAGAGATCCAACAGGGGTCGGCACAGATACGCAGTATTTT	CSARDPTGVGTDTQYF
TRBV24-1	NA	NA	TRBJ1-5	TGTGCCACCAGTGACCAAGACAGGCCCCAGCATTTT	CATSDQDRPQHF
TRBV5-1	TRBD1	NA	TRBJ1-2	TGCGCCAGCAGCTACGGGACAGGGTTAAATGGCTACGCCTTC	CASSYGTGLNGYAF
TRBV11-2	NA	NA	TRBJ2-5	TGTGCCAGCAGCTTAGGACGGCGCGTGGAAGAGACCCAGTACTTC	CASSLGRRVEETQYF
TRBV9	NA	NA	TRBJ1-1	TGTGCCAGCAGCGTAGGTATAGACACTGAAGCTTTCTTT	CASSVGIDTEAFF
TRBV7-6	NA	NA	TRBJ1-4	TGTGCCAGCAGCTTAACGCAGGGTCTAGGTGAAAAACTGTTTTTT	CASSLTQGLGEKLFF
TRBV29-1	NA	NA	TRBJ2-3	TGCAGCGTTGAAGAACCGGGGCTAGTAAAAGATACGCAGTATTTT	CSVEEPGLVKDTQYF
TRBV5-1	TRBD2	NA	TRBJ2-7	TGCGCCAGCAGCTTCGGACTAGCGGGGGGGCCTGTCGAGCAGTACTTC	CASSFGLAGGPVEQYF
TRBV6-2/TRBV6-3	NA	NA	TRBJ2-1	TGTGCCAGCAGCGACGGAGCCTCTGGAGAAAATGAGCAGTTCTTC	CASSDGASGENEQFF
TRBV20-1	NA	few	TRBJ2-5	TGCAGTGCTAGAGGACGACGGATCCAAGAGACCCAGTACTTC	CSARGRRIQETQYF
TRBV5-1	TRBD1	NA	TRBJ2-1	TGCGCCAGCAGCAAACCGGGACAGGGGTACAATGAGCAGTTCTTC	CASSKPGQGYNEQFF
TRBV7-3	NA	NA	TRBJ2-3	TGTGCCAGCAGCCAGACTGGGGGCTTGGGTACGCAGTATTTT	CASSQTGGLGTQYF
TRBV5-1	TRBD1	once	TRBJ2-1	TGCGCCAGCAGCGTGTCCCCGACAGGGCTGCAGTTCTTC	CASSVSPTGLQFF
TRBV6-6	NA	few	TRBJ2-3	TGTGCCAGCAGCAAGGGGGGTTCTTCGGATACGCAGTATTTT	CASSKGGSSDTQYF
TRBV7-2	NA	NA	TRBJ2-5	TGTGCCTCGAGTTTGGGGGGGACAAATCAAGAGACCCAGTACTTC	CASSLGGTNQETQYF
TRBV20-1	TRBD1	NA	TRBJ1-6	TGCAGTGCTAGACCGGGACAGTATAATTCACCCCTCCACTTT	CSARPGQYNSPLHF
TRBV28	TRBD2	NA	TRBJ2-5	TGTGCCAGCAGTTCATCAGCGGGGGCTACCCAGGAGACCCAGTACTTC	CASSSSAGATQETQYF
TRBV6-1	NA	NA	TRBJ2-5	TGCACCAGCACCGAGGAAGAGACCCAGTACTTC	CTSTEEETQYF